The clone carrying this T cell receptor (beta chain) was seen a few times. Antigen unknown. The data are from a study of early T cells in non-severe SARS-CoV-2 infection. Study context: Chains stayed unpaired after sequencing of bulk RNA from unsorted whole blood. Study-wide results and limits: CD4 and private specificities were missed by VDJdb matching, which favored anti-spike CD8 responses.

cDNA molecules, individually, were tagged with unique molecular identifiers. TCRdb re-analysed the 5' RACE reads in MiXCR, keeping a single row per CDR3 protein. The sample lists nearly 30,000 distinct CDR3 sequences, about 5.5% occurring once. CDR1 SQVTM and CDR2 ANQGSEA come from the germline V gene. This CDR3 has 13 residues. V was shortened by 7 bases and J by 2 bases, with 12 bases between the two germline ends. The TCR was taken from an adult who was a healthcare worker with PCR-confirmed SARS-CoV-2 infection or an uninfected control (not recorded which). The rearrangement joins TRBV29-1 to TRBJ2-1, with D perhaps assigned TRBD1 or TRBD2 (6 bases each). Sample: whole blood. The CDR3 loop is CSGEGGTYNEQFF. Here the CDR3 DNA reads TGCAGCGGCGAGGGGGGCACCTACAATGAGCAGTTCTTC.